These 13 T cell receptor beta chains came from one sample sequenced in a study of blood T cell repertoires in COVID-19. The method was immunoSEQ multiplex PCR; TCRdb's version includes in-frame clones alone and lacks a portion of them. The sample consists of about 250,000 clones, about 83% of them appearing once. The sequencing sample was made of peripheral blood. The receptors were gathered from a man older than 75 with acute or convalescent COVID-19.

This chain joins TRBV19 and TRBJ1-1, with TRBD1 as a possible D gene (6 bases). Germline V lookup: CDR1 LNHDA, CDR2 SQIVND (reference sequence). Trimming took off 1 base at V and 4 bases at J, with 10 bases between the two ends. The CDR3 has 14 amino acids. CDR3 in amino acids: CASSIAGVFTEAFF. The CDR3 coding sequence is TGTGCCAGTAGTATAGCAGGGGTGTTCACTGAAGCTTTCTTT.

The chain couples TRBV27 to TRBJ1-3; D uncertain. V dropped 6 bases and J dropped 4 bases, with 10 bases sitting between them. Germline values: CDR1 MNHEY, CDR2 SMNVEV (reference sequence). The CDR3 consists of 13 residues. The CDR3 region is CASRPGGGNTIYF. The CDR3 coding sequence is TGTGCCAGCAGGCCAGGTGGCGGAAACACCATATATTTT.

The CDR3 bases are TGTGCCAGCAGCGTAGGCAACGGGGGGGCGTACAATGAGCAGTTCTTC. Translated: CASSVGNGGAYNEQFF. The J gene is TRBJ2-1, the V gene TRBV9, with 8 bases that match TRBD2. The CDR3 is 16 residues long. J was trimmed by 4 bases and V by 0 bases; bases with no gene match: 6. The germline V gene has CDR1 SGDLS and CDR2 YYNGEE.

The rearrangement uses TRBV7-3 and TRBJ2-6; D is perhaps TRBD1 (5 bases). Germline V lookup: CDR1 SGHTA, CDR2 FQGTGA. Deletions cut 6 bases from V and 1 base from J, with 7 bases between. CDR3 length: 14 residues. Written as DNA, the CDR3 is TGTGCCAGCAGGCCAGGGTCTGGGGCCAACGTCCTGACTTTC. Amino acids: CASRPGSGANVLTF.

The chain carries TRBV25-1 and TRBJ2-5, with TRBD2 matching over 10 bases. This CDR3 has 16 amino acids. Trimming removed 8 bases from V and 1 base from J; junction bases left unmatched: 10. In germline, CDR1 is MGHDK, CDR2 SYGVNS. As DNA, the CDR3 is TGTGCCAGCTCGGGGGAGCGGGGGGGCTCCCAAGAGACCCAGTACTTC. Translating gives CASSGERGGSQETQYF.

This clone was detected only a few times. CDR3 protein: CSASTGGIDTQYF. The DNA for the CDR3 is TGCAGTGCTAGTACAGGGGGCATCGATACGCAGTATTTT. The gene calls are TRBV20-1 and TRBJ2-3, with 9 bases aligning to TRBD1. Trimming at V came to 3 bases and at J to 6 bases, leaving 4 bases not matched to a gene. The V gene's germline CDR1 is DFQATT and CDR2 SNEGSKA (reference sequence). CDR3 size: 13 residues.

The V gene is TRBV29-1, the J gene TRBJ2-7; D ambiguous. Trimming removed 3 bases at V and 0 bases at J, with 9 bases between. CDR3 length: 13 amino acids. From germline, CDR1 is SQVTM and CDR2 ANQGSEA. CDR3 DNA: TGCAGCGTTGATGAGGCCGGCTCCTACGAGCAGTACTTC. Translated, it gives CSVDEAGSYEQYF.

The gene calls are TRBV18 and TRBJ2-5; TRBD1 is a possible D gene (6 bases). Trimming took 6 bases from V and 4 from J, leaving 18 bases between them. The CDR3 length is 15 residues. From germline, CDR1 is KGHSH and CDR2 LQKENI. Here the CDR3 reads CASSRSRTEGETQYF. The CDR3 region has the DNA TGTGCCAGCTCCAGGAGTCGGACAGAAGGAGAGACCCAGTACTTC.

V is TRBV4-1 and J is TRBJ2-1; D gene ambiguous. From germline, CDR1 is MGHRA and CDR2 YSYEKL. Trimming removed 1 base from V and 9 bases from J, with 7 bases in between. The CDR3 has 12 residues. This CDR3 is CASSQGLGEQFF. DNA for the CDR3: TGCGCCAGCAGCCAAGGACTGGGTGAGCAGTTCTTC.

The CDR3 bases are TGCGCCAGCAGTACCGGGACTAGCGGTTACGAGCAGTACTTC. This gives the protein CASSTGTSGYEQYF. The chain is built from TRBV10-1 and TRBJ2-7, with 11 positions matching TRBD2. The CDR3 extends over 14 amino acids. Germline CDR1 is WNHNN and CDR2 is SYGVQD (reference sequence). V lost 5 bases and J lost 4; bases outside the gene matches: 4.

The V gene is TRBV28, the J gene TRBJ1-1, with D uncertain. The V gene's germline CDR1 is MDHEN and CDR2 SYDVKM. V was pared by 10 bases and J by 5 bases, with 14 bases between. The CDR3 is 12 residues long. The CDR3 protein is CATGSRRTEAFF. In DNA, the CDR3 is TGTGCCACCGGTAGTCGCAGGACTGAAGCTTTCTTT.

In nucleotides, the CDR3 is TGTGCCAGCAGTGAATCCCCAGGGGGCCCCTCGCTCTATGGCTACACCTTC. It encodes CASSESPGGPSLYGYTF. The V gene is TRBV6-1, the J gene TRBJ1-2; 8 bases are a match to TRBD1. Germline V lookup: CDR1 MNHNS, CDR2 SASEGT. The CDR3 extends over 17 amino acids. The trim removed 2 bases at V and 4 bases at J, leaving 12 bases unmatched.

The gene calls are TRBV7-9 and TRBJ2-1, with 11 bases matching TRBD2. CDR1 SEHNR and CDR2 FQNEAQ come from the germline V gene (reference sequence). CDR3 length: 16 amino acids. V lost 5 bases, J lost 7 bases, and 10 bases stayed unmatched. CDR3 residues: CASSPPGLAAGNEQFF. CDR3 nucleotides: TGTGCCAGCAGCCCTCCGGGACTAGCGGCTGGGAATGAGCAGTTCTTC.